This T cell receptor (beta chain) originates from a study of OX40 agonist ivuxolimab in advanced cancers. Study information: As their treatment, patients were administered ivuxolimab, an agonistic anti-OX40 (CD134) antibody. At 0.01 to 10 mg/kg, ivuxolimab was administered intravenously to patients every 2 weeks. Notes on the study in general: At 0.1 to 3.0 mg/kg and by week 6, clonal expansion occurred in CD4+ and CD8+ blood T cells. Among the nonresponders, some also had low normalized T-cell clonal expansion.

As concerns this clone: Its antigen remains unknown.

Sequenced by immunoSEQ multiplex PCR; TCRdb stores in-frame clones only, minus some. The sample has 60,000 to 100,000 clones, roughly four fifths seen once. Per germline, CDR1 SEHNR and CDR2 FQNEAQ (reference sequence). The CDR3 length is 14 residues. V was clipped by 6 bases and J by 8 bases; unmatched bases: 8. The chain employs TRBV7-9 and TRBJ1-5; 9 bases align to TRBD1. Sequences were derived from CD4+ or CD8+ T cells sorted from blood, sampled in a trial of the OX40 agonist ivuxolimab. This receptor was taken from an adult with an advanced solid tumor such as melanoma, head and neck, liver or kidney cancer. The CDR3 DNA reads TGTGCCAGCAGTGCAGGACAGGGGACGGAGCCCCAGCATTTT. Amino acids: CASSAGQGTEPQHF. Using reference TRBV7-9 and TRBJ1-5 for the parts outside the CDR3, the full variable domain is DTGVSQNPRHKITKRGQNVTFRCDPISEHNRLYWYRQTLGQGPEFLTYFQNEAQLEKSRLLSDRFSAERPKGSFSTLEIQRTEQGDSAMYLCASSAGQGTEPQHFGDGTRLSIL.